The 2 T cell receptor beta chains reported below all come from one sample, sequenced in a study of early T cells in non-severe SARS-CoV-2 infection. Each CDR3 protein gets one entry after TCRdb re-called the 5' RACE reads with MiXCR. The table lists tens of thousands of distinct CDR3 sequences, 10% of them singletons. Specimen: whole blood. These receptor sequences come from an adult who was a healthcare worker with PCR-confirmed SARS-CoV-2 infection or an uninfected control (not recorded which).

This clonotype appeared a few times. This sequence joins TRBV19 and TRBJ2-2; D is undetermined. The germline CDR1 and CDR2 sequences are LNHDA and SQIVND (reference sequence). V was clipped by 11 bases and J by 2 bases, with 21 bases between them. The CDR3 has 16 residues. In DNA form, the CDR3 reads TGTGCCGTACCAGTACCCTTGGGCTCCAACACCGGGGAGCTGTTTTTT. Amino acids: CAVPVPLGSNTGELFF.

The sample holds many counts of this clonotype. The chain joins TRBV4-3 to TRBJ2-1; D not resolved. CDR3 length: 15 residues. Germline V lookup: CDR1 LGHNA, CDR2 YSLEER. The V and J ends lost 3 bases and 1 base respectively, with 10 bases between them. The CDR3 DNA sequence: TGCGCCAGCAGCCACCGGCCAGCGTCCTACAATGAGCAGTTCTTC. Translating it yields CASSHRPASYNEQFF.